A selection of T cell receptor beta chains follows, all from one sample in a study of response to subunit inactivated influenza vaccine. TCRdb called the RT-PCR reads again in MiXCR, with one record for every CDR3 protein. Among about 520,000 distinct CDR3 sequences, approximately 7.7% were seen once, and the ten largest hold 13%. The source material was PBMCs from blood, sampled about 23 months after vaccination. Every receptor here comes from a man aged 50 to 75 who received an inactivated influenza vaccine. CDR3s include the opening cysteine and the closing phenylalanine or tryptophan. Fields, in order: CDR3 DNA, CDR3 protein, D gene, clone size, J gene, V gene. A D gene is named only where the DNA matches it firmly. Clone sizes are given selectively: once, few, many, or a class where the clone is expanded.

TGTGCCAGCAGTTTATCCATGGGACTAGCGGGGAATGAGCAGTTCTTC | CASSLSMGLAGNEQFF | TRBD2 | NA | TRBJ2-1 | TRBV28
TGTGCCAGCAGCCATACAGGGGATCGTAATGAGCAGTTCTTC | CASSHTGDRNEQFF | TRBD1 | NA | TRBJ2-1 | TRBV11-3
TGCGCCAGCAGCTCAGGGACTAATTTTGGAAGTGAGCAGTTCTTC | CASSSGTNFGSEQFF | TRBD2 | NA | TRBJ2-1 | TRBV5-1
TGTGCCAGCAGCTTATCTGGGCAAGCTTTCTTT | CASSLSGQAFF | NA | few | TRBJ1-1 | TRBV7-9
TGTGCCAGCAGCTTGTCCATCAAGGGGAATGAGCAGTTCTTC | CASSLSIKGNEQFF | NA | NA | TRBJ2-1 | TRBV7-9
TGCGCCAGCAGCTTTCGACCGGGCTCTGAAGCTTTCTTT | CASSFRPGSEAFF | NA | few | TRBJ1-1 | TRBV5-1
TGTGCCAGCAGTTTCCGCTCGACAGCCGGGGAGCTGTTTTTT | CASSFRSTAGELFF | NA | NA | TRBJ2-2 | TRBV12-3/TRBV12-4
TGCGCCAGCAGCCCGGGACCTGGGGAAACCGGGGAGCTGTTTTTT | CASSPGPGETGELFF | NA | few | TRBJ2-2 | TRBV4-1
TGTGCCAGCAGTTTAAGCGGGGGGCGAAGGACTGAAGCTTTCTTT | CASSLSGGRRTEAFF | NA | many | TRBJ1-1 | TRBV6-2/TRBV6-3
TGTGCCAGCACCCGATATAGAGGGACAGGGTACTATGAGCAGTTCTTC | CASTRYRGTGYYEQFF | TRBD1 | few | TRBJ2-1 | TRBV28
TGCGCCAGCAGCCAGCTGAAGACTAGCGGGGGCACAGATACGCAGTATTTT | CASSQLKTSGGTDTQYF | TRBD2 | few | TRBJ2-3 | TRBV4-3
TGTGCCAGCAGTTACTCAAGCCGCGGGGGGGCCACAGATACGCAGTATTTT | CASSYSSRGGATDTQYF | TRBD2 | NA | TRBJ2-3 | TRBV6-2/TRBV6-3
TGCAGTCAAAGGACCGGGACCCCCGAGTGGGACCAGTACTTC | CSQRTGTPEWDQYF | NA | NA | TRBJ2-5 | TRBV20-1
TGTGCCACCAGTCCTGCGGGGATGACAGATACGCAGTATTTT | CATSPAGMTDTQYF | NA | many | TRBJ2-3 | TRBV15
TGCGCCAGCACCGATCCTAGCGGGGGGGCTACAGATACGCAGTATTTT | CASTDPSGGATDTQYF | TRBD2 | NA | TRBJ2-3 | TRBV5-1
TGTGCCAGCAGGCTAACAGGGGGATACGAGCAGTACTTC | CASRLTGGYEQYF | TRBD1 | many | TRBJ2-7 | TRBV14
TGTGCCAGCAGCTCCTACGGGCGACGGGAGAACACTGAAGCTTTCTTT | CASSSYGRRENTEAFF | NA | many | TRBJ1-1 | TRBV3-1
TGTGCCAGCAGCCGGCGAGCCCTGAACAATGAGCAGTTCTTC | CASSRRALNNEQFF | NA | few | TRBJ2-1 | TRBV3-1
TGTGCCAGCACCGCTTGGTCCGAAGAAAAACTGTTTTTT | CASTAWSEEKLFF | NA | many | TRBJ1-4 | TRBV28
TGTGCCTGGGGGAGAGTCTATAATTCACCCCTCCACTTT | CAWGRVYNSPLHF | NA | NA | TRBJ1-6 | TRBV30
TGTGCCATCAGAGGACAGGGGGCGACCGGGGAGCTGTTTTTT | CAIRGQGATGELFF | TRBD1 | NA | TRBJ2-2 | TRBV10-3
TGTGCTAGTGGTTTGGGGGTCAGAGATTCCTACGAGCAGTACTTC | CASGLGVRDSYEQYF | NA | few | TRBJ2-7 | TRBV12-5
TGTGCCAGCTCACCGTGGGACATCTCTGGAAACACCATATATTTT | CASSPWDISGNTIYF | NA | few | TRBJ1-3 | TRBV18
TGTGCCATCAGTGAAGTGGTTGAGCAGTTCTTC | CAISEVVEQFF | NA | NA | TRBJ2-1 | TRBV10-3
TGTGCCAGCACCCTAGGAGGGAGCCCCACCGGGGAGCTGTTTTTT | CASTLGGSPTGELFF | NA | few | TRBJ2-2 | TRBV27
TGTGCCAGTGCCAGAGGGCAGTACAATGAGCAGTTCTTC | CASARGQYNEQFF | NA | many | TRBJ2-1 | TRBV12-3/TRBV12-4
TGCGCCAGCAGCGGACGACAGGGGTGGGAGACCCAGTACTTC | CASSGRQGWETQYF | TRBD1 | many | TRBJ2-5 | TRBV5-1
TGTGCCAGCAGTTATCGGAGAGATCAGCCCCAGCATTTT | CASSYRRDQPQHF | NA | few | TRBJ1-5 | TRBV6-5
TGCGCCAGCAGCCGACAGGTATATGGCAATGAGCAGTTCTTC | CASSRQVYGNEQFF | NA | NA | TRBJ2-1 | TRBV4-3
TGTGCCAGCGGCGGACTAGCGGGAAAGGAGACCCAGTACTTC | CASGGLAGKETQYF | TRBD2 | many | TRBJ2-5 | TRBV12-3/TRBV12-4
TGTGCCAGTAGTATTGGACAGGGAGGCTCACCCCTCCACTTT | CASSIGQGGSPLHF | TRBD1 | few | TRBJ1-6 | TRBV19
TGTGCCAGCAGCTTCATGGGGGTTATAGGCCACGAGCAGTACTTC | CASSFMGVIGHEQYF | NA | few | TRBJ2-7 | TRBV5-6
TGCAGTGCTAGTAGGGAAGAGACCCAGTACTTC | CSASREETQYF | NA | NA | TRBJ2-5 | TRBV20-1
TGTGCCAGCAGCGGACAGGATGGCGGCTACACCTTC | CASSGQDGGYTF | TRBD1 | many | TRBJ1-2 | TRBV12-3/TRBV12-4
TGTGCCAGCAGCTCTGCCGACCGCCTCTCGGCCCAGCATTTT | CASSSADRLSAQHF | NA | few | TRBJ1-5 | TRBV5-5
TGTGCCAGCAGCCACCCCGGGACCCGACCCTACGAGCAGTACTTC | CASSHPGTRPYEQYF | NA | few | TRBJ2-7 | TRBV3-1
TGTGCCAGCAGCACCTCGACTAGCGGGGAGCTGTTTTTT | CASSTSTSGELFF | NA | NA | TRBJ2-2 | TRBV12-3/TRBV12-4
TGCGCCAGCAGCCAAAAGACAGGCTACACTGAAGCTTTCTTT | CASSQKTGYTEAFF | NA | many | TRBJ1-1 | TRBV4-1
TGTGCCAGCAGTTTCTGGGGGGCTGGAGAGACCCAGTACTTC | CASSFWGAGETQYF | NA | many | TRBJ2-5 | TRBV12-3/TRBV12-4
TGCAGTGCTAAGCGCCGAAGCGGGGGCAGCACAGATACGCAGTATTTT | CSAKRRSGGSTDTQYF | TRBD2 | NA | TRBJ2-3 | TRBV20-1
TGTGCCAGCAGCACTGCGGGCCGCAGCTCCTACAATGAGCAGTTCTTC | CASSTAGRSSYNEQFF | NA | NA | TRBJ2-1 | TRBV5-5
TGTGCCAGCAGCTTAGATCGTTTGGCGGGAGCGGGGGAGCTGTTTTTT | CASSLDRLAGAGELFF | TRBD2 | NA | TRBJ2-2 | TRBV11-3
TGTGCCAGCAGCTTAGTTCCGTTCACCGGGGAGCTGTTTTTT | CASSLVPFTGELFF | NA | NA | TRBJ2-2 | TRBV7-9
TGTGCCAGCAAGTCCGGGACTAGCGTATACAATGAGCAGTTCTTC | CASKSGTSVYNEQFF | TRBD2 | NA | TRBJ2-1 | TRBV6-2/TRBV6-3
TGTGCCAGCAGCCATCGACAGCTCGGAGGCTCCTACGAGCAGTACTTC | CASSHRQLGGSYEQYF | NA | many | TRBJ2-7 | TRBV11-2
TGTGCCAGCAGCCCTAACAGGGGTGGGGTGGCTGATGGCTACACCTTC | CASSPNRGGVADGYTF | TRBD1 | few | TRBJ1-2 | TRBV7-2
TGTGCCAGCAACATACAGGGGACCCTGGGCACTGAAGCTTTCTTT | CASNIQGTLGTEAFF | TRBD1 | NA | TRBJ1-1 | TRBV12-3/TRBV12-4
TGTGCCATCAGTGAGTCCGGCGGGAGAGCAGATACGCAGTATTTT | CAISESGGRADTQYF | TRBD2 | few | TRBJ2-3 | TRBV10-3
TGTGCCAGCAGCTTCAGGGGGAGAACAGATACGCAGTATTTT | CASSFRGRTDTQYF | TRBD1 | NA | TRBJ2-3 | TRBV28
TGTGCCGGAAAAGGCGGGAGGCCGACAGATACGCAGTATTTT | CAGKGGRPTDTQYF | TRBD2 | many | TRBJ2-3 | TRBV7-2
TGCAGTGCTAGAGATACTGGACCCAGCGACGAGCAGTACTTC | CSARDTGPSDEQYF | NA | few | TRBJ2-7 | TRBV20-1